These T cell receptor beta chains were read from a single sample in a study of blood T cell repertoires in COVID-19. Repertoires were generated with immunoSEQ multiplex PCR, while TCRdb's copy carries only in-frame clones and drops some. This table has some 490,000 clones, less than 90% appearing once. The sample was PBMCs or T cells enriched from blood (not recorded which). The receptors come from a woman between 55 and 75 years old who had recovered from COVID-19. The CDR3 runs from the conserved cysteine through the conserved F or W. The D gene is left open where the match is weak. The size field is filled for only some rows; it gives once, few, many or a size class.

v_call	clone_size	j_call	d_call	cdr3_nt	cdr3_aa
TRBV10-3	.	TRBJ1-5	TRBD1	TGTGCCATCAGTGAGTCTGGGACAGGGGCCTATAGCAATCAGCCCCAGCATTTT	CAISESGTGAYSNQPQHF
TRBV3-1/TRBV3-2	.	TRBJ1-2	.	TGTGCCAGCAGCTACGCAGGGGCCTTAAGGTACACCTTC	CASSYAGALRYTF
TRBV5-1	.	TRBJ1-4	TRBD1	TGCGCCAGCAGCCCAGGACAGGTCGCAACTAATGAAAAACTGTTTTTT	CASSPGQVATNEKLFF
TRBV7-9	.	TRBJ2-7	.	TGTGCCAGCAGCTTAGAGGGGTGGGGAAGGGACTCCTACGAGCAGTACTTC	CASSLEGWGRDSYEQYF
TRBV5-6	few	TRBJ2-3	.	TGTGCCAGCAGCAAAAGAGCGGGCACAGATACGCAGTATTTT	CASSKRAGTDTQYF
TRBV12-3/TRBV12-4	.	TRBJ1-3	.	TGTGCCAGCAGCTTAACTCCTGGAAACACCATATATTTT	CASSLTPGNTIYF
TRBV25-1	once	TRBJ2-1	TRBD1	TGTGCCAGCAGTGCGAACAGGGGCTTAAACAGGGAGCAGTTCTTC	CASSANRGLNREQFF
TRBV7-2	.	TRBJ2-1	.	TGTGCCAGCAGCTTATCCCCCCACATTTATTACAATGAGCAGTTCTTC	CASSLSPHIYYNEQFF
TRBV11-3	.	TRBJ2-7	.	TGTGCCAGCAGCTTAGGAGAGACAGGGACTGAGTACTTC	CASSLGETGTEYF
TRBV4-1	.	TRBJ2-3	TRBD2	TGCGCCAGCAGCCAAGACCCGGGACTAGCGGGGGCATATACGCAGTATTTT	CASSQDPGLAGAYTQYF
TRBV9	.	TRBJ1-3	.	TGTGCCAGCAGCGTAGATATCAGCTCTGGAAACACCATATATTTT	CASSVDISSGNTIYF
TRBV4-1	.	TRBJ1-1	.	TGCGCCAGCAGCCAAGAAAGCGGTGGGAGGACTGAAGCTTTCTTT	CASSQESGGRTEAFF
TRBV25-1	.	TRBJ1-6	.	TGTGCCAGCAGTGAAGAAGGTCACGGGTCGGTAACCCTCCACTTT	CASSEEGHGSVTLHF
TRBV2	.	TRBJ1-4	.	TGTGCCAGCAGTGATGGCAGGGGTAATGAAAAACTGTTTTTT	CASSDGRGNEKLFF
TRBV4-1	.	TRBJ1-5	.	TGCGCCAGCAGCCAAGAGAGGGCCAGGGGCGGCAATCAGCCCCAGCATTTT	CASSQERARGGNQPQHF